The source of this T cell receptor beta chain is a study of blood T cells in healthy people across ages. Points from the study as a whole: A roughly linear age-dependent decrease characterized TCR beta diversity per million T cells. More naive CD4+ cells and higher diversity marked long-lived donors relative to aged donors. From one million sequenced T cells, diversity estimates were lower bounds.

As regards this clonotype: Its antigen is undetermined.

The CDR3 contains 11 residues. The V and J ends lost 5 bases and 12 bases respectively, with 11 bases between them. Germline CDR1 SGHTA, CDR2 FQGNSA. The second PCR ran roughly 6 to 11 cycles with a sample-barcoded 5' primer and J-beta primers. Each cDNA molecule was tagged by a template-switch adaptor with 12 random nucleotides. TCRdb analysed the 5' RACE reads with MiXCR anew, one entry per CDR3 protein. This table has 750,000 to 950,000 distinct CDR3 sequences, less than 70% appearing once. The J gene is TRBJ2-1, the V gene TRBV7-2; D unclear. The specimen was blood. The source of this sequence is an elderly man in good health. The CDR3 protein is CASSDVSVQFF. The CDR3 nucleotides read TGTGCCAGCAGCGATGTGTCTGTGCAGTTCTTC. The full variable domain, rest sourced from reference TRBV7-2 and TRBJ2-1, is GAGVSQSPSNKVTEKGKDVELRCDPISGHTALYWYRQSLGQGLEFLIYFQGNSAPDKSGLPSDRFSAERTGGSVSTLTIQRTQQEDSAVYLCASSDVSVQFFGPGTRLTVL.